A selection of T cell receptor beta chains follows, all from one sample in a study of brain T cells in children with intractable seizures. Only in-frame clones appear in the TCRdb table, and some are missing; sequencing was by immunoSEQ multiplex PCR. The sample lists about 340,000 clones, 93% occurring once. Sequenced here: peripheral blood, sampled about 5 months after surgery. The receptors derive from a boy in the first two years of life with tuberous sclerosis and intractable seizures. Each CDR3 is given with its conserved first and last residue. Fields, in order: clone size, J gene, V gene, D gene, CDR3 DNA, CDR3 protein. The D gene is left open where the match is weak. The listing skips clone size in some rows; elsewhere it reads once, few, many or a size class.

.	TRBJ2-2	TRBV28	TRBD2	TGTGCCAGCAGCCATAGCGGGAGGGGCACCGGGGAGCTGTTTTTT	CASSHSGRGTGELFF
.	TRBJ2-5	TRBV3-1/TRBV3-2	.	TGTGCCAGCAGCCAAGATACCCTTCGTGGGGAGACCCAGTACTTC	CASSQDTLRGETQYF
.	TRBJ2-1	TRBV7-3	.	TGTGCCAGCAGCTTCCTAGGGGGAAACTCCTACAATGAGCAGTTCTTC	CASSFLGGNSYNEQFF
.	TRBJ1-2	TRBV5-6	TRBD1	TGTGCCTGCGGCAGGTACAGGGGACACGGCTACACCTTC	CACGRYRGHGYTF
.	TRBJ2-4	TRBV28	.	TGTGCCAGCAGCAGGGCGGACCTAGCCAAAAACATTCAGTACTTC	CASSRADLAKNIQYF
.	TRBJ2-5	TRBV7-6	.	TGTGCCAGCAGCTTAGCTAGGACCCGCCCAGAGACCCAGTACTTC	CASSLARTRPETQYF
.	TRBJ2-7	TRBV2	.	TGTGCCAGCAGTGATTTCCTAGCCCCCGAGCAGTACTTC	CASSDFLAPEQYF
.	TRBJ2-7	TRBV5-1	TRBD2	TGCGCCAGCAGCTTCGGCAGGGGTAGCGGGGTGGGCCACGAGCAGTACTTC	CASSFGRGSGVGHEQYF
.	TRBJ1-5	TRBV19	.	TGTGCCAGTATATCCGGGACCCTGAAGAATCAGCCCCAGCATTTT	CASISGTLKNQPQHF
.	TRBJ2-3	TRBV4-1	.	TGCGCCAGCAGCCAAGAACCCCCGGGCGCAGATACGCAGTATTTT	CASSQEPPGADTQYF
once	TRBJ2-7	TRBV7-9	TRBD2	TGTGCCAGCAGCCCGAGGGTAGCGGGAGTTTTGGGCGAGCAGTACTTC	CASSPRVAGVLGEQYF
.	TRBJ1-5	TRBV6-5	.	TGTGCCAGCAGTCTGGGGGCCGATAGCAATCAGCCCCAGCATTTT	CASSLGADSNQPQHF
.	TRBJ1-1	TRBV7-2	.	TGTGCCAGCAGCTTTCAGCCCATGGGGGACACTGAAGCTTTCTTT	CASSFQPMGDTEAFF